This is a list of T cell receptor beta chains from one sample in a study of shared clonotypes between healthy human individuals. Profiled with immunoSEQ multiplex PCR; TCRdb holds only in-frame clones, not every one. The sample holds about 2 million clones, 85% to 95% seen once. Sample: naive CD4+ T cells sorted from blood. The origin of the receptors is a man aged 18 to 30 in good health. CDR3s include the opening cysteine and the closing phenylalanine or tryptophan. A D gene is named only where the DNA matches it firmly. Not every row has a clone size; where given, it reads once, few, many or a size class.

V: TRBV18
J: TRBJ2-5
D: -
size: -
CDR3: CASSPPLLGGETQYF
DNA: TGTGCCAGCTCACCTCCTCTTCTGGGGGGAGAGACCCAGTACTTC

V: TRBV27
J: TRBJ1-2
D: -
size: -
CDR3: CASSFERGLNYGYTF
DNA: TGTGCCAGCAGTTTTGAGCGGGGCCTTAACTATGGCTACACCTTC

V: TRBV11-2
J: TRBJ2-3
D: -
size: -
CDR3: CASSLPSTDTQYF
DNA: TGTGCCAGCAGCTTACCCAGTACAGATACGCAGTATTTT

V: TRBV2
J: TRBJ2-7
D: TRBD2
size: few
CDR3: CASRILTSGVYEQYF
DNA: TGTGCCAGCAGGATCTTGACTAGCGGCGTATACGAGCAGTACTTC

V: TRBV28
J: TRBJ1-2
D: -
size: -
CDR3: CASGQGTAVRGYTF
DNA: TGTGCCAGCGGGCAAGGGACGGCAGTTCGGGGCTACACCTTC

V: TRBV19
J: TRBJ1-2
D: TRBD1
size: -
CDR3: CASTPRGQFYGYTF
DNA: TGTGCCAGTACCCCCCGGGGACAGTTCTATGGCTACACCTTC

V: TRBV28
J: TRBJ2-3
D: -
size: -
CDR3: CASSKRTASTDTQYF
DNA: TGTGCCAGCAGTAAACGGACAGCCAGCACAGATACGCAGTATTTT

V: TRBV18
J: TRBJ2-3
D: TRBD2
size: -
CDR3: CASSLLAGTFTDTQYF
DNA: TGTGCCAGCTCACTTCTAGCGGGGACTTTCACAGATACGCAGTATTTT

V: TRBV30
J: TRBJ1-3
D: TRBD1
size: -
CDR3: CAWSNPQGASGNTIYF
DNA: TGTGCCTGGAGTAATCCACAGGGGGCTTCTGGAAACACCATATATTTT

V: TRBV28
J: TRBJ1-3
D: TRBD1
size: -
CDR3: CARGQGWGNTIYF
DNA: TGTGCCAGGGGACAGGGATGGGGGAACACCATATATTTT

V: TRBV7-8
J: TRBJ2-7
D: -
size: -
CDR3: CASSLAGKAYEQYF
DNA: TGTGCCAGCAGCTTAGCGGGGAAGGCCTACGAGCAGTACTTC

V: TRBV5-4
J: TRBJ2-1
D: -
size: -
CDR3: CASSPGGSSYNEQFF
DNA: TGTGCCAGCAGCCCGGGTGGCTCCTCCTACAATGAGCAGTTCTTC

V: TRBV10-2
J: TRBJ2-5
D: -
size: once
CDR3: CASSGRGETQYF
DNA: TGCGCCAGTTCCGGGAGAGGGGAGACCCAGTACTTC

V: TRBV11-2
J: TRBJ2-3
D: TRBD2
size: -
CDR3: CASSLAGTSYTDTQYF
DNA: TGTGCCAGCAGCTTAGCGGGGACTAGTTACACAGATACGCAGTATTTT

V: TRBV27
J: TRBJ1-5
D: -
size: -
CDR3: CASSSTMGPNQPQHF
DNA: TGTGCCAGCAGTTCCACGATGGGACCCAATCAGCCCCAGCATTTT

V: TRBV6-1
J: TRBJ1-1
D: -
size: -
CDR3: CASSAQGLVEAFF
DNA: TGTGCCAGCAGTGCACAGGGTCTGGTCGAAGCTTTCTTT

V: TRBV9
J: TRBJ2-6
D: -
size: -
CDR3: CASSVEDSWGLTF
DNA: TGTGCCAGCAGCGTAGAGGACAGCTGGGGTTTGACTTTC

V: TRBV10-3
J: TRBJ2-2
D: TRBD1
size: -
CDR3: CAINTGGRNTGELFF
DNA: TGTGCCATCAATACAGGGGGGCGAAACACCGGGGAGCTGTTTTTT

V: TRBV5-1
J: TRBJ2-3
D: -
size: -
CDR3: CASSTEGGTQYF
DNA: TGCGCCAGCAGCACGGAGGGGGGTACGCAGTATTTT

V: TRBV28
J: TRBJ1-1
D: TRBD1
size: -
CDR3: CASSLRQGAFNTEAFF
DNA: TGTGCCAGCAGTTTGAGACAGGGGGCCTTCAACACTGAAGCTTTCTTT

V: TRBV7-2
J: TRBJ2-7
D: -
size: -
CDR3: CASSLARVWGSYEQYF
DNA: TGTGCCAGCAGCTTAGCCCGCGTTTGGGGCTCCTACGAGCAGTACTTC

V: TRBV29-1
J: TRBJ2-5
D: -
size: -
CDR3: CSVHGGEETQYF
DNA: TGCAGCGTTCATGGAGGGGAAGAGACCCAGTACTTC

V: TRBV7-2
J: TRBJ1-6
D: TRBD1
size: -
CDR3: CASSPETGVNSPLHF
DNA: TGTGCCAGCAGCCCAGAGACAGGGGTTAATTCACCCCTCCACTTT

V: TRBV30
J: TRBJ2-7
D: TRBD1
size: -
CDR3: CAWARSTGVGYEQYF
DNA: TGTGCCTGGGCTCGATCTACAGGGGTCGGCTACGAGCAGTACTTC

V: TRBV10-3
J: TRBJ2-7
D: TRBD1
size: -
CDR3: CAISGGGQGYEQYF
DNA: TGTGCCATCAGTGGTGGGGGACAGGGGTACGAGCAGTACTTC

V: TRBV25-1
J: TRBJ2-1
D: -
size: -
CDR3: CASSDRFFRVNEQFF
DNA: TGTGCCAGCAGTGATCGTTTTTTCAGGGTCAATGAGCAGTTCTTC

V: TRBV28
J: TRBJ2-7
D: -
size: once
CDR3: CASSTPKNEQYF
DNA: TGTGCCAGCAGCACCCCGAAGAACGAGCAGTACTTC

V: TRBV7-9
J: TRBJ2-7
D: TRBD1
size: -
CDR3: CASSSTGGGYEQYF
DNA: TGTGCCAGCAGCTCCACAGGGGGCGGGTACGAGCAGTACTTC

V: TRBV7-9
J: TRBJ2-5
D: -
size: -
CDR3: CASSLVVVQETQYF
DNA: TGTGCCAGCAGCTTAGTAGTCGTACAAGAGACCCAGTACTTC

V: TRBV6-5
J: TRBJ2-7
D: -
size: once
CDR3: CASSYPGLTYEQYF
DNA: TGTGCCAGCAGTTATCCGGGCCTTACCTACGAGCAGTACTTC

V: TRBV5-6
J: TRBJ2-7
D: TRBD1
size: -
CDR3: CASSLEGTGVYEQYF
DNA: TGTGCCAGCAGCTTGGAAGGGACAGGGGTCTACGAGCAGTACTTC

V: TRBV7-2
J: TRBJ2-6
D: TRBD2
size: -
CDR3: CASSFLLAGVTGANVLTF
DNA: TGTGCCAGCAGCTTTTTACTAGCGGGAGTTACTGGGGCCAACGTCCTGACTTTC

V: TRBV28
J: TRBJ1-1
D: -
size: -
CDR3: CASSLARTEAFF
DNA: TGTGCCAGCAGTTTAGCAAGAACTGAAGCTTTCTTT

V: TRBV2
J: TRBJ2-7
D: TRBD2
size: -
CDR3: CASSGGGFYEQYF
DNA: TGTGCCAGCAGTGGCGGGGGTTTCTACGAGCAGTACTTC

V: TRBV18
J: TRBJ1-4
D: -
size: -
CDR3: CASSPALGTTNEKLFF
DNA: TGTGCCAGCTCACCGGCCCTCGGGACAACTAATGAAAAACTGTTTTTT

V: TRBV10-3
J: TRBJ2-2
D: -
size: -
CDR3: CAIRWTPQTGELFF
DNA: TGTGCCATCAGGTGGACTCCCCAAACCGGGGAGCTGTTTTTT

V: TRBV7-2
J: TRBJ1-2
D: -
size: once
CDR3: CASSPPQGLSYGYTF
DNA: TGTGCCAGCAGCCCCCCGCAGGGACTTAGCTATGGCTACACCTTC

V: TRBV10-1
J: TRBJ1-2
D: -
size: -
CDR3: CASSVGRSYGYTF
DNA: TGCGCCAGCAGTGTCGGGAGGAGCTATGGCTACACCTTC

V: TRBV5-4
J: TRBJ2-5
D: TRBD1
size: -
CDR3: CASTQDRVETQYF
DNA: TGTGCCAGCACCCAGGACAGGGTTGAGACCCAGTACTTC

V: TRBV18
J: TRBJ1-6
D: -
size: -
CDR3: CASFKDTWGSPLHF
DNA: TGTGCCAGCTTCAAAGACACTTGGGGTTCACCCCTCCACTTT

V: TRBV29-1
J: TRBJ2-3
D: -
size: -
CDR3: CSVGVYIGSLGTDTQYF
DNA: TGCAGCGTTGGCGTTTATATTGGAAGTTTAGGCACAGATACGCAGTATTTT

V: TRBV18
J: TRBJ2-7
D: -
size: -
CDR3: CASSPRGVPYEQYF
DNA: TGTGCCAGCTCACCACGGGGCGTTCCCTACGAGCAGTACTTC

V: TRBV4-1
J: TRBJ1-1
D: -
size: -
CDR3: CASSQVAGEGNTEAFF
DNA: TGCGCCAGCAGCCAAGTAGCAGGGGAAGGGAACACTGAAGCTTTCTTT

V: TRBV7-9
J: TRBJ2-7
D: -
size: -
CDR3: CASSLVFQGSYEQYF
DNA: TGTGCCAGCAGCTTAGTGTTTCAGGGTAGCTACGAGCAGTACTTC

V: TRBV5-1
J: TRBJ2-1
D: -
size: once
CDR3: CASSLAQKGKNEQFF
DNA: TGCGCCAGCAGCTTGGCCCAGAAGGGTAAGAATGAGCAGTTCTTC

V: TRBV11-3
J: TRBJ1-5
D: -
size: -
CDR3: CASSLAGNGGNQPQHF
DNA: TGTGCCAGCAGCTTAGCGGGGAATGGGGGCAATCAGCCCCAGCATTTT

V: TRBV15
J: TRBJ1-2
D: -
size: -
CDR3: CATSRPDGNYGYTF
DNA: TGTGCCACCAGCAGACCCGACGGAAACTATGGCTACACCTTC

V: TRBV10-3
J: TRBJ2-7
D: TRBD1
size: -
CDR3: CAIRAGTGPARLYF
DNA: TGTGCCATCCGGGCCGGGACAGGCCCCGCGAGGCTGTACTTC

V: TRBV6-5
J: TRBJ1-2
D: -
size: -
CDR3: CASSYKGLVNYGYTF
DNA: TGTGCCAGCAGTTACAAAGGGCTAGTCAACTATGGCTACACCTTC

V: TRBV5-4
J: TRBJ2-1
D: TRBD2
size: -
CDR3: CASSLEGLAYNEQFF
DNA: TGTGCCAGCAGCTTGGAGGGACTAGCTTACAATGAGCAGTTCTTC

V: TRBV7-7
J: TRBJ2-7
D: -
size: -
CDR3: CASSPRPSYEQYF
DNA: TGTGCTAGCAGCCCAAGGCCCTCCTACGAGCAGTACTTC

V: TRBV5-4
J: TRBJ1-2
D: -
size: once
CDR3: CASSLGTDLYGYTF
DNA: TGTGCCAGCAGCTTGGGGACGGACCTCTATGGCTACACCTTC

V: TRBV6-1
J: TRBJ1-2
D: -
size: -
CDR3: CASNHETDYYGYTF
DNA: TGTGCCAGCAATCACGAGACAGACTACTATGGCTACACCTTC

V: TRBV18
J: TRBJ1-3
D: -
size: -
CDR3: CASSPWVGSGNTIYF
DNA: TGTGCCAGCTCACCATGGGTCGGCTCTGGAAACACCATATATTTT